This T cell receptor (beta chain) appears in the sequencing data of a study of OX40 agonist ivuxolimab in advanced cancers. For the wider study: Ivuxolimab was an agonistic, fully human IgG2 monoclonal antibody directed against OX40 (CD134), a costimulatory receptor. Intravenous ivuxolimab was administered to patients every 2 weeks at six dose levels: 0.01, 0.1, 0.3, 1.5, 3 and 10 mg/kg. Among the approximately 50 dose-escalation patients, about 20 had hepatocellular carcinoma, around 15 melanoma, 9 renal cell carcinoma and 9 head and neck cancer. Patients were allowed to have had prior anti-PD-1, anti-PD-L1 or anti-CTLA-4 therapy, and roughly 40% of the dose-escalation patients had previously received checkpoint inhibitors. In the dose-escalation cohort, around 80% of patients were male, and the mean age was 60 years with a range of about 20 to 90. Three dose-escalation patients achieved partial responses, one with hepatocellular carcinoma and two with cutaneous melanoma. The purpose of peripheral TCRbeta sequencing was to test whether ivuxolimab changed TCR sequence diversity and led to clonal T-cell expansion. The paper reports the monotherapy dose-escalation portion (N ≈ 50 patients) of the phase I ivuxolimab trial.

Points the paper makes about the study in general: Which antigens the clonally expanded peripheral T cells were specific for was not determined. In the 0.1-3.0 mg/kg groups, partial responders were among the patients with the lowest normalized peripheral clonal expansion, particularly in CD8+ T cells. At doses from 0.1 to 3.0 mg/kg, clonal expansion was seen in both CD4+ and CD8+ blood T cells between baseline and week 6. After ivuxolimab, CD8+ T cells had more expanded clones than CD4+ T cells on average. Low levels of normalized T-cell clonal expansion were also shown by some nonresponding patients.

CDR1 MNHEY and CDR2 SMNVEV were looked up in the germline V gene (reference sequence). A distance of 15 bases separates the germline ends of V and J, which lose 2 bases and 10 bases respectively. Its CDR3 holds 15 amino acids, cysteine through phenylalanine. The entry retains the CDR3 DNA only, 45 bases that are in frame from base 1. Patients with a history of autoimmune disease or receiving systemic immunosuppression were excluded from the trial. Peripheral blood for TCR sequencing was drawn from every dose cohort at baseline, at cycle 4 day 1 and at cycle 7 day 1. Samples were obtained from an open-label, multicenter, first-in-human phase I dose-escalation trial of ivuxolimab. Adults with locally advanced or metastatic melanoma, renal cell carcinoma, hepatocellular carcinoma or head and neck squamous cell carcinoma were enrolled in the trial. Before TCR sequencing, CD4+ T cells and CD8+ T cells from peripheral blood were sorted into separate populations.

On this clone: There is no known antigen for this receptor. No base quality values were provided; no much bigger clone lies one nucleotide off.

For sequencing of the TCRbeta CDR3 region, genomic DNA was extracted from the sorted cells. The immunoSEQ Assay was used for sequencing of TCRbeta CDR3 regions. Not all clones reach the TCRdb copy of this immuneACCESS table, which keeps in-frame sequences only. Checked studies attribute under half of the gap to unresolved V genes and leave the rest unexplained. Within this sample are about 58,000 clones, with 80% to 90% of them counted one time only. Approximately 13% of the sample is in the top ten clones. The sequence was obtained from an adult with an advanced solid tumor such as melanoma, head and neck, liver or kidney cancer. The material was CD4+ or CD8+ T cells sorted from blood, obtained in a trial of the OX40 agonist ivuxolimab. The chain is encoded by TRBV27 joined to TRBJ1-6; the D gene is possibly TRBD1, with 5 bases matching. In nucleotides, the sequence is TGTGCCAGCAGTTTAGTAGGGGCTGGTCGGTCACCCCTCCACTTT. This yields the protein CASSLVGAGRSPLHF.